This passage covers 6 T cell receptor beta chains from one sample sequenced in a study of cytomegalovirus exposure and HLA in healthy donors. The study ran its PCR with 60 Vbeta and 13 Jbeta primers. Profiling relied on immunoSEQ multiplex PCR, and the TCRdb table lists in-frame clones only, not all of them. Altogether fewer than 250,000 clones are present, about 85% being singletons, with the ten largest covering approximately 10%. The sequenced sample consisted of PBMCs. The receptors were gathered from a woman aged 45 to 65 in good health and CMV-seropositive.

J is TRBJ1-1 and V is TRBV18; 11 bases align to TRBD1. V lost 3 bases to trimming and J lost 0 bases; unmatched junction nucleotides: 15. The CDR3 runs to 20 residues. Germline CDR1 is KGHSH and CDR2 is LQKENI. This CDR3 reads CASSPGTRTGGWPVNTEAFF. The CDR3 DNA reads as TGTGCCAGCTCACCGGGAACTCGGACAGGGGGCTGGCCGGTGAACACTGAAGCTTTCTTT.

The J gene is TRBJ1-5, the V gene TRBV6-1, with a possible D match to TRBD1 (6 bases). Germline V gene sequence: CDR1 MNHNS, CDR2 SASEGT. Between the trimmed V and J ends, which lost 6 bases and 0 bases, there was a span of 12 bases. There are 15 residues in the CDR3. CDR3 sequence reads: CASREQGYSNQPQHF. CDR3 bases: TGTGCCAGCAGAGAACAGGGATATAGCAATCAGCCCCAGCATTTT.

The chain combines TRBV4-2 with TRBJ2-2; D call uncertain. The CDR3 sequence is 17 residues long. The V and J ends lost 1 base and 6 bases respectively, with 18 bases between them. Looked up from germline, CDR1 is LGHNA and CDR2 is YNFKEQ. The CDR3 protein is CASSQAAGARRPGELFF. CDR3 coding DNA: TGTGCCAGCAGCCAAGCGGCCGGAGCCCGAAGACCCGGGGAGCTGTTTTTT.

The CDR3 DNA is TGTGCCAGCAGCTTTGTACTAGCGGGGGGCTTAGAGACCCAGTACTTC. Amino acid sequence: CASSFVLAGGLETQYF. The chain recombines TRBV7-2 with TRBJ2-5; TRBD2 agrees at 12 bases. CDR1 is SGHTA and CDR2 is FQGNSA in the germline V gene. The CDR3 length is 16 residues. V was clipped by 3 bases and J by 4 bases; unmatched bases: 6.

V and J are TRBV6-1 and TRBJ1-5, with TRBD1 matching over 7 bases. The germline V gene has CDR1 MNHNS and CDR2 SASEGT. The CDR3 spans 19 residues. V lost 0 bases, J lost 3 bases, and 14 bases stayed unmatched. This CDR3 is CASSEARGLGQPFNQPQHF. The CDR3 DNA follows: TGTGCCAGCAGTGAAGCCCGGGGCTTGGGACAGCCATTCAATCAGCCCCAGCATTTT.

This chain connects TRBV28 to TRBJ1-1; no reliable D call. Germline loops: CDR1 MDHEN, CDR2 SYDVKM. This CDR3 region has 14 residues. The V and J ends lost 3 bases and 4 bases respectively, with 12 bases between them. The DNA for the CDR3 is TGTGCCAGCAGTTTGGTCAATCGGGTCACTGAAGCTTTCTTT. As protein: CASSLVNRVTEAFF.